Sequencing of this TCR beta chain was carried out in a study of T cell clonality in common variable immunodeficiency. Both groups were predominantly of Caucasian heritage. Germline loops: CDR1 SGHRS, CDR2 YFSETQ. Trimming cost V 3 bases and J 1 base; bases outside gene matches: 10. The CDR3 is made up of 17 amino acids. Clones were sequenced by immunoSEQ multiplex PCR, and TCRdb holds only the in-frame ones, with some missing. The data list roughly 29,000 clones, none observed once; 10% to 15% falls to the top ten. The study, taken as a whole, reports: Authors noted CVID clonality's cause needs subpopulation repertoire sequencing. CVID patient heterogeneity limited repertoire-clinical complication correlations. TCRbeta clonality was increased in CVID versus healthy controls.

This clone occurred many times. Its target is unknown. The read terminates 3 residues before the CDR3 end, so the remaining end is supplied by the germline J gene. The sequence was obtained from a person aged 18 to 70 in good health. The material sequenced was peripheral blood mononuclear cells. This chain joins TRBV5-1 and TRBJ1-3; 7 bases fit TRBD1. The covered CDR3 bases are TGCGCCAGCAGCTCCACAGGGGCAACCTCTTCTGGAAACACC. Its protein is CASSSTGATSSGNT. The CDR3 in full is CASSSTGATSSGNTIYF.